The rows below give T cell receptor beta chains drawn from one sample of a study of immune evolution from preneoplasia to lung adenocarcinoma. Assay used: immunoSEQ multiplex PCR; TCRdb lists only in-frame clones, some missing. The table records 7,000 to 10,000 clones, 81% of them present only once. The specimen sequenced was FFPE invasive lung adenocarcinoma tissue. These receptors all come from a person aged 45 to 60 with lung adenocarcinoma. CDR3s include the opening cysteine and the closing phenylalanine or tryptophan. The order of the fields is clone size, J gene, V gene, D gene, CDR3 protein, CDR3 DNA. A D gene is named only where the DNA matches it firmly. Part of the rows lack a size; the others show once, few, many or a class for expanded clones.

>-|TRBJ2-3|TRBV6-5|-
CASKGGGYTDTQYF
TGTGCCAGCAAGGGTGGAGGCTACACAGATACGCAGTATTTT
>-|TRBJ1-1|TRBV20-1|TRBD1
CSATGTAEAFF
TGCAGTGCTACCGGGACAGCTGAAGCTTTCTTT
>-|TRBJ2-2|TRBV11-3|-
CASSLIHTGELFF
TGTGCCAGCAGCTTAATCCACACCGGGGAGCTGTTTTTT
>-|TRBJ1-4|TRBV4-2|TRBD1
CASSQERDRGKLFF
TGTGCCAGCAGCCAAGAACGGGACAGGGGAAAACTGTTTTTT
>-|TRBJ1-4|TRBV9|-
CASSSTVATNEKLFF
TGTGCCAGCAGCTCCACGGTGGCAACTAATGAAAAACTGTTTTTT
>-|TRBJ2-5|TRBV10-3|TRBD2
CAISESLAGEQETQYF
TGTGCCATCAGTGAGTCACTAGCGGGGGAGCAAGAGACCCAGTACTTC
>-|TRBJ2-5|TRBV18|-
CASSRSGGETQYF
TGTGCCAGCTCACGATCAGGAGGGGAGACCCAGTACTTC
>-|TRBJ2-7|TRBV4-1|-
CASSQDNAGNSYEQYF
TGCGCCAGCAGCCAAGATAACGCAGGGAACTCCTACGAGCAGTACTTC
>-|TRBJ2-2|TRBV7-3|-
CASSLIRGANTGELFF
TGTGCCAGCAGCTTAATACGGGGTGCGAACACCGGGGAGCTGTTTTTT
>few|TRBJ2-5|TRBV5-1|TRBD2
CASSLGLAGEQETQYF
TGCGCCAGCAGCTTAGGACTAGCGGGGGAACAAGAGACCCAGTACTTC
>-|TRBJ2-7|TRBV11-2|TRBD2
CASSFSGGARNEQYF
TGTGCCAGCAGCTTTAGCGGGGGGGCAAGAAACGAGCAGTACTTC
>-|TRBJ2-1|TRBV18|TRBD2
CASSPRTSGSYEQFF
TGTGCCAGCTCACCTAGGACTAGCGGGAGCTATGAGCAGTTCTTC
>-|TRBJ2-5|TRBV10-3|-
CATVAGQGGQETQYF
TGTGCCACGGTTGCTGGTCAGGGGGGTCAAGAGACCCAGTACTTC
>-|TRBJ1-5|TRBV5-1|-
CASSLEGLQPQHF
TGCGCCAGCAGCTTGGAGGGTCTTCAGCCCCAGCATTTT
>-|TRBJ1-5|TRBV6-1|-
CASSEAVEGFQPQHF
TGTGCCAGCAGTGAAGCTGTAGAGGGGTTTCAGCCCCAGCATTTT